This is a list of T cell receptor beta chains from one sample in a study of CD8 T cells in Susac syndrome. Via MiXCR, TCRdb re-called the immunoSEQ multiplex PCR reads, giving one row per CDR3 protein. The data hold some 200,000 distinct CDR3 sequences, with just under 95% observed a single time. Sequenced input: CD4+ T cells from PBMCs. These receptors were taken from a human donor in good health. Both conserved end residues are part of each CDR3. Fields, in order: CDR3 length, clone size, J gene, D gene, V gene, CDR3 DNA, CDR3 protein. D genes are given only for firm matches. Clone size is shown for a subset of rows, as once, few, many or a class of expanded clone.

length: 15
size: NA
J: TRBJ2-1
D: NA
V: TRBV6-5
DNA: TGTGCCAGCAGTTACTCGGCGGGAAGTAGAAATGAGCAGTTCTTC
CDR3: CASSYSAGSRNEQFF

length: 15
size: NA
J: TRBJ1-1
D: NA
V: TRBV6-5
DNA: TGTGCCAGCAGTTACTTCGGCACAGGGAGCGACCAAGCTTTCTTT
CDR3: CASSYFGTGSDQAFF

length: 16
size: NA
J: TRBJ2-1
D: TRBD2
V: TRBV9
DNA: TGTGCCAGCAGCTTATACCTCGGGACTAGCTACAATGAGCAGTTCTTC
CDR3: CASSLYLGTSYNEQFF

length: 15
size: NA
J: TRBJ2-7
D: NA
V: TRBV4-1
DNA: TGCGCCAGCAGCCCCTCATTCAGGGGTGGCAACGAGCAGTACTTC
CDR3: CASSPSFRGGNEQYF

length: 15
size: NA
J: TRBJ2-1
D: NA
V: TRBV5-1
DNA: TGCGCCAGCAGCTTGGTTGGCGGGACCTACAATGAGCAGTTCTTC
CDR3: CASSLVGGTYNEQFF

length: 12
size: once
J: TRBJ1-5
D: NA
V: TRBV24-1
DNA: TGTGCCACCAGTGATGGATACCAGCCCCAGCATTTT
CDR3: CATSDGYQPQHF

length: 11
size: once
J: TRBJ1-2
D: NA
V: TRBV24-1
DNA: TGTGCCACCAGTGATTTATATGGCTACACCTTC
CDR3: CATSDLYGYTF

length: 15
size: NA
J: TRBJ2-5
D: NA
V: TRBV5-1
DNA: TGCGCCAGCAGCTTGCAGGGAAAGAGGGAAGAGACCCAGTACTTC
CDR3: CASSLQGKREETQYF

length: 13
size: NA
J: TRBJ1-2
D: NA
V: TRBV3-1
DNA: TGTGCCAGCAGCCAAGATCGAAGTGGTGGCTACACCTTC
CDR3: CASSQDRSGGYTF

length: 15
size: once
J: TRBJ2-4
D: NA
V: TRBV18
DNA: TGTGCCAGCTCACCACTTCACGGGGCCAAAAACATTCAGTACTTC
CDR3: CASSPLHGAKNIQYF

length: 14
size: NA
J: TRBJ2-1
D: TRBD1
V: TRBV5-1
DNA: TGCGCCAGCAGCTTCCGGGACAGGGGCAATGAGCAGTTCTTC
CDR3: CASSFRDRGNEQFF

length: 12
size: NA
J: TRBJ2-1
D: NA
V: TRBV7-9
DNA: TGTGCCAGCGGAGAGAGCGTCAATGAGCAGTTCTTC
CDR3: CASGESVNEQFF

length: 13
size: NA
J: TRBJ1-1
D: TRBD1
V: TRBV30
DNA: TGTGCCTGGAGTGTACAGGGGAGCACTGAAGCTTTCTTT
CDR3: CAWSVQGSTEAFF

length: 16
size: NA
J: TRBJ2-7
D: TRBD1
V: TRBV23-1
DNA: TGCGCCAGCAGTCACCGCCGAAGACAGGGTATGCGGGAGCAGTACTTC
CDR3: CASSHRRRQGMREQYF

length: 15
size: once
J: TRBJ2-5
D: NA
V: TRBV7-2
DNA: TGTGCCAGCAGCTTTTTACGAGGATATCAAGAGACCCAGTACTTC
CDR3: CASSFLRGYQETQYF

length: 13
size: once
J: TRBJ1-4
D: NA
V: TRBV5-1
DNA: TGCGCCAGCAGCCCCTACACAAATGAAAAACTGTTTTTT
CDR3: CASSPYTNEKLFF

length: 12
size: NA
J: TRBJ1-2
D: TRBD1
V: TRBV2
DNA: TGTGCCAGCTCTGGGACAGGGGGCGTTTTAACCTTC
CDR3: CASSGTGGVLTF

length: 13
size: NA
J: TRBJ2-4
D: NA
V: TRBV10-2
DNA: TGCGCCAGCATCTCCACAGCCAAAAACATTCAGTACTTC
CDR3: CASISTAKNIQYF